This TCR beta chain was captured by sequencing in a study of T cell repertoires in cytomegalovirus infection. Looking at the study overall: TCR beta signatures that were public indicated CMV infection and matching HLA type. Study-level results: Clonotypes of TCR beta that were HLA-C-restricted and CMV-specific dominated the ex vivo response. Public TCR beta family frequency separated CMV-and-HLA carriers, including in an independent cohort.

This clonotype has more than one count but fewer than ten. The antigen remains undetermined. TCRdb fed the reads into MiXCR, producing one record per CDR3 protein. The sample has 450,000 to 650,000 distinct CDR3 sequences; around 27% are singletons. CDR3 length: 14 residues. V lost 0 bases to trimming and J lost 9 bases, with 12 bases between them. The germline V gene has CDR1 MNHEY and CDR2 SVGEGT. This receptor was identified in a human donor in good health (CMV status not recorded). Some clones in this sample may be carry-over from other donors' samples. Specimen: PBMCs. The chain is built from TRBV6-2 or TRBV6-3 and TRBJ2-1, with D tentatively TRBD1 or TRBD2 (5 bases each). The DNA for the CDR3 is TGTGCCAGCAGTTACTCCGGGACCACTGTTGAGCAGTTCTTC. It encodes CASSYSGTTVEQFF.